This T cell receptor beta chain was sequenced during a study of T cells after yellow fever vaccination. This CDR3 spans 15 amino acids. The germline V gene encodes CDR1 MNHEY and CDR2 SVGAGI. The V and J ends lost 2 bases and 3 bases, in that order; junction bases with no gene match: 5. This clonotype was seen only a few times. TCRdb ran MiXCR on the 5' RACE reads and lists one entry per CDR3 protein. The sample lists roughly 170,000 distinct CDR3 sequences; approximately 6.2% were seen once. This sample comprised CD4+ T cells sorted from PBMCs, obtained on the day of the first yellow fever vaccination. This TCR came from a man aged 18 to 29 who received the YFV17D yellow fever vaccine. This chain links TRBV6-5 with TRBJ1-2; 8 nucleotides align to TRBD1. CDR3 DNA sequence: TGTGCCAGCAGTTACAGGGCAGGGGGCGACTATGGCTACACCTTC. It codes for CASSYRAGGDYGYTF.